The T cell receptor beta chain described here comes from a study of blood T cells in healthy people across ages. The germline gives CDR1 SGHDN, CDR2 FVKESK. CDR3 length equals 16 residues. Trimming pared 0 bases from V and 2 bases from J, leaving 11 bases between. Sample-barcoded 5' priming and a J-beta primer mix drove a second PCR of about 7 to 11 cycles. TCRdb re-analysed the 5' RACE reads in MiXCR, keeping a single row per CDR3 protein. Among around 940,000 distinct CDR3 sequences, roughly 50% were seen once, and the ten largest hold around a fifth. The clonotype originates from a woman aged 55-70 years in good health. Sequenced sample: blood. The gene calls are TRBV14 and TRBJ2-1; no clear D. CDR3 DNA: TGTGCCAGCAGCCAAGAGGCCCGACAAGCCTACAATGAGCAGTTCTTC. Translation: CASSQEARQAYNEQFF.